One sample yielded the 2 T cell receptor beta chains listed below, sequenced in a study of blood T cell repertoires in COVID-19. The protocol was immunoSEQ multiplex PCR, while the TCRdb copy is restricted to in-frame clones and leaves out a portion. The sample has roughly 250,000 clones, around 86% seen once. Input material: PBMCs or T cells enriched from blood (not recorded which). These receptor sequences come from a woman in her forties or fifties who had recovered from COVID-19.

The chain links TRBV4-1 to TRBJ1-5; a weak D match, TRBD1 (5 bases). CDR1 is MGHRA, CDR2 YSYEKL, per germline. The CDR3 is 17 amino acids. V lost 2 bases and J lost 9, with 23 bases in between. The CDR3 DNA follows: TGCGCCAGCAGCCAAAGGCTGGGAGGGGTCCCCTCGCGGCCCCAGCATTTT. Encoded protein: CASSQRLGGVPSRPQHF.

This chain joins TRBV4-1 and TRBJ2-1; TRBD1 is a possible D gene (5 bases). The V gene's germline CDR1 is MGHRA and CDR2 YSYEKL. The CDR3 consists of 16 residues. Trimming shortened V by 4 bases and J by 9 bases, and 22 bases separated the two germline ends. CDR3 sequence: CASSPPRTIVKGEQFF. The DNA of the CDR3 is TGCGCCAGCAGCCCTCCGAGGACAATCGTTAAAGGTGAGCAGTTCTTC.